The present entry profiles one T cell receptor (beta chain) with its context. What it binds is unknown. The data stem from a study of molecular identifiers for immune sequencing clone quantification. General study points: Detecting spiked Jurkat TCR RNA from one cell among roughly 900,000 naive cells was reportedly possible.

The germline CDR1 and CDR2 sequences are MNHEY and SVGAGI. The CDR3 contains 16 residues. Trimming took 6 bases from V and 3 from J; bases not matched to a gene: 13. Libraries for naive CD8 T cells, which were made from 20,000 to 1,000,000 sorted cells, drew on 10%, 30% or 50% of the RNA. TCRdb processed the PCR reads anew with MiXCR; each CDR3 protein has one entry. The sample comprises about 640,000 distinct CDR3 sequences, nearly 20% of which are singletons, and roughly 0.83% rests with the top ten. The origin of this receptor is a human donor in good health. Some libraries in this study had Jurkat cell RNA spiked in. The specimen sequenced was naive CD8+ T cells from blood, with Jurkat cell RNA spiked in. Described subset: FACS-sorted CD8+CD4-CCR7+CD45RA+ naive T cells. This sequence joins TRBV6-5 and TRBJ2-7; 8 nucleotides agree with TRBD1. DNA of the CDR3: TGTGCCAGCAGAAGAGACCCGGGACAGGCCTACTACGAGCAGTACTTC. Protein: CASRRDPGQAYYEQYF.